Listed here are 30 T cell receptor beta chains from one sample, sequenced in a study of vaccination effects on CD4 cells after COVID-19. Prior to sequencing, the ViraFEST assay stimulated PBMC with viral peptide pools, which expanded the antigen-specific CD4+ T cells. Investigators separated out CD4+ T cells once approximately 10 days of culture had passed. Vaccine recipients lacked prior SARS-CoV-2 infection and had negative nucleocapsid antibodies. Antigens of these TCRs are unknown. TCRdb keeps only in-frame clones here, not all; method: immunoSEQ multiplex PCR. The data hold tens of thousands of clones, with more than 60% observed a single time. Here the sequenced sample was CD4+ T cells from PBMCs cultured with SARS-CoV-2 spike peptides, taken before COVID-19 vaccination. These TCRs come from a human donor who received a COVID-19 vaccine.

The chain has TRBV4-1 and TRBJ2-6; the D is unclear. Germline V lookup: CDR1 MGHRA, CDR2 YSYEKL. The V and J ends lost 3 bases and 0 bases respectively, with 6 bases between them. The CDR3 sequence is 15 residues long. CDR3 nucleotides: TGCGCCAGCAGCCAGGAAGTCTCTGGGGCCAACGTCCTGACTTTC. Translated: CASSQEVSGANVLTF.

This clone was picked up a small number of times. The rearrangement joins TRBV7-9 to TRBJ1-1; 8 positions agree with TRBD1. Germline assignment: CDR1 SEHNR and CDR2 FQNEAQ (reference sequence). This CDR3 is 13 amino acids long. Trimming at V came to 6 bases and at J to 1 base, leaving 1 base not matched to a gene. The CDR3 sequence: CASSQGANTEAFF. The CDR3 region has the DNA TGTGCCAGCAGTCAGGGGGCGAACACTGAAGCTTTCTTT.

The chain couples TRBV7-8 to TRBJ1-2, with D perhaps matching TRBD1 (5 bases). Per germline, CDR1 SGHVS and CDR2 FQNEAQ. V was pared by 5 bases and J by 5 bases, with 12 bases between. The CDR3 runs to 13 residues. CDR3 sequence reads: CASSRGGIYGYTF. CDR3 bases: TGTGCCAGCAGCCGCGGGGGGATTTATGGCTACACCTTC.

The gene calls are TRBV7-8 and TRBJ2-3; D call uncertain. The ends were cut back, 4 bases at V and 0 bases at J, with 11 bases in the middle. The CDR3 sequence is 15 residues long. Germline CDR1 is SGHVS and CDR2 is FQNEAQ. CDR3 sequence: CASSSPSTSTDTQYF. The CDR3 bases are TGTGCCAGCAGCTCCCCCTCTACTAGCACAGATACGCAGTATTTT.

The V and J genes are TRBV24-1 and TRBJ2-2, with 11 bases fitting TRBD1. CDR3 length: 18 amino acids. Per germline, CDR1 KGHDR and CDR2 SFDVKD. J was trimmed by 5 bases and V by 4 bases; bases with no gene match: 11. The CDR3 nucleotides are TGTGCCACCAGTGACGCCACGGGACAGGGGGTGAGGACCGGGGAGCTGTTTTTT. Translated, it gives CATSDATGQGVRTGELFF.

The rearrangement uses TRBV19 and TRBJ2-7; D is possibly TRBD2 (5 bases). This CDR3 region has 13 residues. The germline V gene encodes CDR1 LNHDA and CDR2 SQIVND (reference sequence). V was pared by 1 base and J by 7 bases, with 11 bases between. CDR3 residues: CASSIGGTGEQYF. CDR3 nucleotides: TGTGCCAGTAGTATAGGGGGAACGGGGGAGCAGTACTTC.

The CDR3 loop is CSASRIPETQYF. DNA for the CDR3: TGCAGTGCTAGTAGGATTCCAGAGACCCAGTACTTC. V gene TRBV20-1 combines with J gene TRBJ2-5; D uncertain. Per germline, CDR1 DFQATT and CDR2 SNEGSKA (reference sequence). This CDR3 contains 12 residues. Trimming took off 3 bases at V and 4 bases at J, with 9 bases between the two ends.

The chain couples TRBV3-1 (or the pseudogene TRBV3-2) to TRBJ2-1; D is uncertain. The V gene lost 4 bases and the J gene lost 6 bases, with 7 bases spanning the gap. The CDR3 totals 12 residues. The germline V gene has CDR1 LGHDT and CDR2 YNNKEL (reference sequence). CDR3 nucleotide sequence: TGTGCCAGCAGCCCCCAAGGCAATGAGCAGTTCTTC. Amino acid sequence: CASSPQGNEQFF.

The chain recombines TRBV5-4 with TRBJ1-1; D gene uncertain. Trimming removed 4 bases at V and 3 bases at J, with 13 bases between. The CDR3 runs to 14 residues. The germline gives CDR1 SGHNT, CDR2 YYREEE (reference sequence). The CDR3 coding sequence is TGTGCCAGCAGCCCTGCCCCGGAGTACACTGAAGCTTTCTTT. This sequence encodes CASSPAPEYTEAFF.

The chain recombines TRBV6-5 with TRBJ2-3; D is possibly TRBD2 (5 bases). With 10 bases removed from V and 2 bases from J, the gap between germline ends came to 13 bases. The germline V gene has CDR1 MNHEY and CDR2 SVGAGI. The CDR3 totals 13 residues. DNA for the CDR3: TGTGCCACTACGGGATTCCTCACAGATACGCAGTATTTT. Residues: CATTGFLTDTQYF.

This clone has a handful of counts. The chain is built from TRBV6-6 and TRBJ2-4; 8 positions agree with TRBD2. V shed 7 bases and J 2 bases; nucleotides not matched to a gene: 4. The CDR3 consists of 14 residues. Germline loops: CDR1 MNHNY, CDR2 SVGAGI (reference sequence). The DNA for the CDR3 is TGTGCCAGCATACCGGGAGGGTCCAAAAACATTCAGTACTTC. This gives the protein CASIPGGSKNIQYF.

This chain connects TRBV4-1 to TRBJ2-5, with D possibly matching TRBD2 (5 bases). Looked up from germline, CDR1 is MGHRA and CDR2 is YSYEKL. The CDR3 length is 13 residues. The V end lost 1 base, the J end lost 4 bases, and 7 bases lay between the germline ends. CDR3 amino acids: CASSQGRRETQYF. The CDR3 bases are TGCGCCAGCAGCCAAGGGAGGCGAGAGACCCAGTACTTC.

This clone has just one count. This rearrangement joins TRBV6-5 to TRBJ1-1; D unresolved. V was clipped by 6 bases and J by 6 bases, with 17 bases between them. The CDR3 consists of 14 residues. The germline V gene has CDR1 MNHEY and CDR2 SVGAGI. The CDR3 DNA is TGTGCCAGCAGCCCAACCAAAGGTTCCCCTGAAGCTTTCTTT. Amino acids: CASSPTKGSPEAFF.

This clone was detected a few times. V gene TRBV18 combines with J gene TRBJ2-2; perhaps TRBD1 as D (5 bases). The CDR3 covers 16 residues. V gave up 1 base and J gave up 6 bases, with 15 bases separating them. CDR1 and CDR2 (germline): KGHSH, LQKENI. CDR3 amino acids: CASSPLWQGGAGELFF. The CDR3, as DNA: TGTGCCAGCTCACCACTTTGGCAGGGTGGAGCCGGGGAGCTGTTTTTT.

The CDR3 region is CASSGPGLAGGPHTDTQYF. The CDR3 bases are TGTGCCAGCAGCGGACCGGGACTAGCGGGGGGCCCCCACACAGATACGCAGTATTTT. The gene calls are TRBV7-8 and TRBJ2-3, with 15 bases aligning to TRBD2. V lost 5 bases and J lost 2; bases outside the gene matches: 11. Germline CDR1 and CDR2: SGHVS and FQNEAQ. The CDR3 runs 19 residues.

This clone was recorded a few times. The rearrangement links TRBV18 to TRBJ2-2; D ambiguous. The CDR3 consists of 14 residues. Trimming took off 2 bases at V and 3 bases at J, with 7 bases between the two ends. Germline CDR1 reads KGHSH; CDR2 reads LQKENI. In DNA, the CDR3 is TGTGCCAGCTCACCATCGGAACACACCGGGGAGCTGTTTTTT. Its translation is CASSPSEHTGELFF.

V and J are TRBV18 and TRBJ1-6, with D perhaps TRBD1 (5 bases). Germline V lookup: CDR1 KGHSH, CDR2 LQKENI. Trimming cost V 3 bases and J 5 bases, with 8 bases left between them. The CDR3 has 14 amino acids. The CDR3 DNA follows: TGTGCCAGCTCACCTGGGGGGAATAATTCACCCCTCCACTTT. Its protein product is CASSPGGNNSPLHF.

The chain is built from TRBV6-2 or TRBV6-3 and TRBJ1-1; D is unclear. This CDR3 is 12 amino acids long. Germline V gene lookup returns CDR1 MNHEY and CDR2 SVGEGT. Trimming pared 6 bases from V and 3 bases from J, leaving 8 bases between. CDR3 nucleotide sequence: TGTGCCAGCAGCTATATGGACACTGAAGCTTTCTTT. Translating gives CASSYMDTEAFF.

This clone was detected only once. V is TRBV29-1 and J is TRBJ2-3, with 7 bases matching TRBD2. The length of the CDR3 is 15 residues. With 3 bases clipped from V and 0 bases from J, the junction kept 6 bases outside the gene matches. Germline assignment: CDR1 SQVTM and CDR2 ANQGSEA. The CDR3 DNA follows: TGCAGCGTTGAGCCAGTGACTAGCAGCACAGATACGCAGTATTTT. Translation gives CSVEPVTSSTDTQYF.

The CDR3 coding sequence is TGTGCCTTAGGACAGGGCCCCTACGAGCAGTACTTC. It translates to CALGQGPYEQYF. The chain employs TRBV30 and TRBJ2-7; TRBD1 agrees at 8 bases. Per the germline V gene, CDR1 is GTSNPN and CDR2 is SVGIG (reference sequence). V lost 7 bases, J lost 2 bases, and 4 bases stayed unmatched. The CDR3 contains 12 residues.

The rearrangement uses TRBV24-1 and TRBJ2-3; 11 nucleotides match TRBD2. The CDR3 is 17 residues long. J gave up 0 bases and V 4 bases, and 5 bases lay outside the gene matches. The germline V gene encodes CDR1 KGHDR and CDR2 SFDVKD. The CDR3 is CATSETGLAASTDTQYF. As DNA, the CDR3 is TGTGCCACCAGTGAGACGGGACTAGCGGCTAGCACAGATACGCAGTATTTT.

The rearrangement joins TRBV19 to TRBJ2-2; D is undetermined. Germline CDR1 reads LNHDA; CDR2 reads SQIVND (reference sequence). This CDR3 has 14 residues. The DNA of the CDR3 is TGTGCTTCGATGGACCCTGCGAACACCGGGGAGCTGTTTTTT. This codes for CASMDPANTGELFF.

The chain is built from TRBV5-1 and TRBJ2-7; no clear D. The V gene's germline CDR1 is SGHRS and CDR2 YFSETQ. The CDR3 length is 15 residues. Between the trimmed V and J ends, which lost 0 bases and 3 bases, there was a span of 13 bases. The CDR3 coding sequence is TGCGCCAGCAGCTTGGTTGGAGACCATGACTACGAGCAGTACTTC. Protein sequence: CASSLVGDHDYEQYF.

This clone was seen a handful of times. One end of the junction does not line up with germline, which may come from a read error. The rearrangement uses TRBV7-7 and TRBJ2-1; tentative D call: TRBD2 (6 bases). This CDR3 comprises 16 residues. Germline V gives CDR1 SSHAT, CDR2 FNYEAQ (reference sequence). CDR3 region: CASSPGRLVKQNEQFF. DNA for the CDR3: TGTGCTAGCAGCCCGGGCCGACTAGTAAAACAAAATGAGCAGTTCTTC. Full variable domain (remainder filled in from reference TRBV7-7 and TRBJ2-1): GAGVSQSPRYKVTKRGQDVTLRCDPISSHATLYWYQQALGQGPEFLTYFNYEAQPDKSGLPSDRFSAERPEGSISTLTIQRTEQRDSAMYRCASSPGRLVKQNEQFFGPGTRLTVL.

The rearrangement links TRBV5-4 to TRBJ1-6; D is unresolved. Per the germline V gene, CDR1 is SGHNT and CDR2 is YYREEE (reference sequence). There are 14 residues in the CDR3. V dropped 9 bases and J dropped 0 bases, with 10 bases sitting between them. CDR3 region: CATREASYNSPLHF. The CDR3 nucleotides read TGTGCCACTCGTGAGGCCTCCTATAATTCACCCCTCCACTTT.

This chain uses TRBV7-2 with TRBJ2-5, with D tentatively TRBD2 (6 bases). V dropped 4 bases and J dropped 10 bases, with 10 bases sitting between them. This CDR3 contains 11 residues. Germline CDR1 is SGHTA and CDR2 is FQGNSA. CDR3 region: CASSSREDQYF. Written as DNA, the CDR3 is TGTGCCAGCAGCTCCAGGGAGGACCAGTACTTC.

This chain connects TRBV18 to TRBJ2-3; the D is unclear. The CDR3 has 15 residues. V dropped 0 bases and J dropped 2 bases, with 9 bases sitting between them. CDR1 is KGHSH, CDR2 LQKENI, per germline. The CDR3 DNA reads TGTGCCAGCTCACCACCGCTTCACCCCACAGATACGCAGTATTTT. It codes for CASSPPLHPTDTQYF.

The chain recombines TRBV18 with TRBJ2-5, with D possibly being TRBD1 (5 bases). Trimming pared 6 bases from V and 4 bases from J, leaving 6 bases between. CDR3 length: 11 residues. Germline lookup yields CDR1 KGHSH and CDR2 LQKENI. The CDR3 DNA sequence: TGTGCCAGCTCCCAGGGAGAGACCCAGTACTTC. This gives the protein CASSQGETQYF.

The rearrangement links TRBV5-5 to TRBJ2-3; 9 bases map to TRBD1. The CDR3 runs 15 residues. Trimming cost V 4 bases and J 3 bases; bases outside gene matches: 6. From germline, CDR1 is SGHKS and CDR2 YYEKEE (reference sequence). The CDR3 nucleotides read TGTGCCAGCAGCAGCCGGACAGGGGTAACAGATACGCAGTATTTT. Translation gives CASSSRTGVTDTQYF.

V usage is TRBV27 and J usage is TRBJ1-2, with TRBD1 matching over 7 bases. The germline V gene encodes CDR1 MNHEY and CDR2 SMNVEV (reference sequence). The CDR3 is 14 amino acids. Unmatched junction bases numbered 8, after V lost 5 bases and J lost 5 bases. The CDR3 coding sequence is TGTGCCAGCAGTCCAAGACAGGGTCGGTATGGCTACACCTTC. The encoded protein is CASSPRQGRYGYTF.